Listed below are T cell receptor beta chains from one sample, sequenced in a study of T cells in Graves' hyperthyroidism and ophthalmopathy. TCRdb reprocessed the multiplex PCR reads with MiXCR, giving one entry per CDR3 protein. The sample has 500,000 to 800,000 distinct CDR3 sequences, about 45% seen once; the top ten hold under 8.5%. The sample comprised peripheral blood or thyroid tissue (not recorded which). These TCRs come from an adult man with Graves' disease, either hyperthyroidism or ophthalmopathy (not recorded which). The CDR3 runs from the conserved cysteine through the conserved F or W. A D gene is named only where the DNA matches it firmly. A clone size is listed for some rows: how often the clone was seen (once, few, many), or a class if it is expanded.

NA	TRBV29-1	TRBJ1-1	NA	CSLSRNTEAFF	TGCAGCTTGAGTAGGAACACTGAAGCTTTCTTT
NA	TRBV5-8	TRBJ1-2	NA	CASSSLRDGEAYYGYTF	TGTGCCAGCAGCTCCCTGAGGGACGGGGAAGCTTACTATGGCTACACCTTC
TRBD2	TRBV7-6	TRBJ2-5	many	CASSLIQRGQETQYF	TGTGCCAGCAGCTTAATTCAGCGGGGACAAGAGACCCAGTACTTC
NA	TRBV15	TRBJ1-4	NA	CATSRLNTRTGGKLFF	TGTGCCACCAGCAGACTTAATACGAGGACCGGGGGAAAACTGTTTTTT
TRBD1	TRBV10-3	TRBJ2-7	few	CASSVNWGQYEQYF	TGTGCCAGCAGTGTCAATTGGGGACAGTACGAGCAGTACTTC
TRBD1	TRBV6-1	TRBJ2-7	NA	CASLWTGFALEQYF	TGTGCCAGCCTTTGGACAGGGTTCGCCCTCGAGCAGTACTTC
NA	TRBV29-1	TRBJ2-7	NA	CSVALGGTYEQYF	TGCAGCGTTGCACTTGGGGGTACCTACGAGCAGTACTTC
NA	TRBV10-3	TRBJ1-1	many	CAISGQPNTEAFF	TGTGCCATCAGTGGACAGCCGAACACTGAAGCTTTCTTT
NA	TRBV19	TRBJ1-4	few	CASSSAKGPSGEKLFF	TGTGCCAGTAGTTCCGCAAAAGGGCCGTCTGGTGAAAAACTGTTTTTT
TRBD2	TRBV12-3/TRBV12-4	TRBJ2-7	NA	CASSLGVAGIYEQYF	TGTGCCAGCAGTTTAGGCGTAGCGGGGATCTACGAGCAGTACTTC
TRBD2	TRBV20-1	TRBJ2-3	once	CSARKRESITDTQYF	TGCAGTGCTAGAAAGCGGGAGTCTATCACAGATACGCAGTATTTT
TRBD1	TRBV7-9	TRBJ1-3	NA	CASSTDRARNTIYF	TGTGCCAGCAGCACGGACAGGGCAAGAAACACCATATATTTT
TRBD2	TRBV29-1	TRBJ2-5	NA	CSVAGSGVAETQYF	TGCAGCGTTGCGGGTAGCGGGGTCGCAGAGACCCAGTACTTC
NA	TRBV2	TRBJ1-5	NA	CASTETQVNQPQHF	TGTGCCAGCACCGAGACACAGGTCAATCAGCCCCAGCATTTT
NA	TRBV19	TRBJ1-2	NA	CASSIRDKLEGYTF	TGTGCCAGTAGTATTCGGGACAAGCTAGAGGGCTACACCTTC
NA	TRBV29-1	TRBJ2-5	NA	CSGSETQYF	TGCAGCGGGAGTGAGACCCAGTACTTC
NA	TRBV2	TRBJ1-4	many	CASTEGREKLFF	TGTGCCAGCACCGAGGGACGGGAAAAACTGTTTTTT
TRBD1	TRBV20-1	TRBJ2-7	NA	CSPGPGQGTYEQYF	TGCAGTCCGGGGCCAGGACAGGGAACCTACGAGCAGTACTTC
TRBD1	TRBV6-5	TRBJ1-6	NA	CASSYSIRTGENSPLHF	TGTGCCAGCAGTTACTCGATACGGACAGGGGAAAATTCACCCCTCCACTTT
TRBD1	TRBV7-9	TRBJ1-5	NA	CAWSDRGNQPQHF	TGTGCCTGGAGTGACAGGGGGAATCAGCCCCAGCATTTT
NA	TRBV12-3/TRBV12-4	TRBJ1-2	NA	CASRDTGYGYTF	TGTGCCAGCAGAGACACAGGCTATGGCTACACCTTC
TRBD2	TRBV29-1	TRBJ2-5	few	CSVEYLAGVRETQYF	TGCAGCGTTGAATACCTAGCGGGAGTTAGAGAGACCCAGTACTTC